Below, 31 T cell receptor beta chains from the same sample are listed, as sequenced in a study of cytomegalovirus exposure and HLA in healthy donors. PCR used 60 Vbeta primers and 13 Jbeta primers. Clones were sequenced by immunoSEQ multiplex PCR, and TCRdb holds only the in-frame ones, with some missing. The top ten clones hold 2% to 2.5% of a sample with some 77,000 clones, roughly 78% of them seen once. Sequencing input: PBMCs. The source is a man aged 25-45 years in good health and CMV-seronegative.

The chain carries TRBV30 and TRBJ2-3; D gene ambiguous. The CDR3 runs to 12 residues. Germline values: CDR1 GTSNPN, CDR2 SVGIG (reference sequence). V lost 0 bases and J 8 bases, leaving 9 bases between the germline ends. The CDR3 nucleotides are TGTGCCTGGAGTGTATCTACCCCTACGCAGTATTTT. Protein product: CAWSVSTPTQYF.

By frequency in the sample, this clone is medium-sized. The chain recombines TRBV7-3 with TRBJ2-2; D unresolved. The V end was cut by 4 bases, the J end by 3 bases, with 3 bases between. CDR1 is SGHTA and CDR2 is FQGTGA in the germline V gene. This CDR3 has 12 amino acids. The CDR3 loop is CASSSDTGELFF. The CDR3 DNA reads as TGTGCCAGCAGCTCGGACACCGGGGAGCTGTTTTTT.

The gene calls are TRBV6-5 and TRBJ2-2; D may be TRBD2 (5 bases). V shed 2 bases and J shed 6 bases, with 10 bases lying between them. The CDR3 is 14 amino acids. The germline gives CDR1 MNHEY, CDR2 SVGAGI. The CDR3 coding sequence is TGTGCCAGCAGTTACCACGGGCGGGCCGGGGAGCTGTTTTTT. Protein: CASSYHGRAGELFF.

J is TRBJ2-5 and V is TRBV18, with TRBD1 identical over 7 bases. Germline assignment: CDR1 KGHSH and CDR2 LQKENI. J gave up 8 bases and V 6 bases, and 6 bases lay outside the gene matches. The CDR3 has 12 amino acids. DNA for the CDR3: TGTGCCAGCTCTCGGGACAGAGGAACCCAGTACTTC. This codes for CASSRDRGTQYF.

The chain couples TRBV5-1 to TRBJ1-1; a possible D gene is TRBD1 (5 bases). Trimming stripped 3 bases from V and 3 bases from J, with 9 bases between. This CDR3 is 13 amino acids long. Germline CDR1 is SGHRS and CDR2 is YFSETQ. The CDR3 region is CASSSQGYTEAFF. CDR3 DNA: TGCGCCAGCAGCTCCCAGGGATACACTGAAGCTTTCTTT.

The table lists this clone with a count of one. The gene calls are TRBV7-6 and TRBJ1-2; D ambiguous. This CDR3 is built from 16 residues. Germline V CDR1 and CDR2: SGHVS, FNYEAQ. Trimming took off 5 bases at V and 6 bases at J, with 22 bases between the two ends. In DNA, the CDR3 is TGTGCCAGCAGCCCTTCCCCAAACCCCACGCGGGATGGCTACACCTTC. Translation gives CASSPSPNPTRDGYTF. Complete variable domain (other parts from reference TRBV7-6 and TRBJ1-2): GAGVSQSPRYKVTKRGQDVALRCDPISGHVSLYWYRQALGQGPEFLTYFNYEAQQDKSGLPNDRFSAERPEGSISTLTIQRTEQRDSAMYRCASSPSPNPTRDGYTFGSGTRLTVV.

The J gene is TRBJ2-7, the V gene TRBV6-1, with TRBD2 matching over 8 bases. The V gene's germline CDR1 is MNHNS and CDR2 SASEGT. The CDR3 loop spans 15 amino acids. V trimming: 3 bases; J trimming: 0 bases; junction bases outside the gene matches: 4. CDR3 in amino acids: CASSEEGTSSYEQYF. CDR3 DNA: TGTGCCAGCAGTGAGGAGGGGACTAGCTCCTACGAGCAGTACTTC.

A word on this clone: Other DNA sequences of this sample code for an identical CDR3. This chain joins TRBV5-4 and TRBJ2-5; tentatively, D is TRBD1 (6 bases). Trimming cost V 8 bases and J 2 bases, with 13 bases left between them. This CDR3 contains 13 residues. The germline V gene has CDR1 SGHNT and CDR2 YYREEE (reference sequence). CDR3 amino acids: CASRRTEQETQYF. Here the CDR3 DNA reads TGTGCCAGTAGGAGGACAGAGCAAGAGACCCAGTACTTC.

The J gene is TRBJ2-1, the V gene TRBV5-1; 8 bases line up with TRBD1. The ends lost 4 bases at V and 9 bases at J; junction bases unmatched: 12. Germline assignment: CDR1 SGHRS and CDR2 YFSETQ. CDR3 length: 15 residues. The CDR3 loop reads CASSTGQGIVGEQFF. CDR3 DNA sequence: TGCGCCAGCAGCACAGGACAGGGAATTGTCGGTGAGCAGTTCTTC.

This rearrangement joins TRBV7-9 to TRBJ2-7; 8 positions agree with TRBD2. J lost 3 bases, V lost 5 bases, and 6 bases had no gene match. From germline, CDR1 is SEHNR and CDR2 FQNEAQ (reference sequence). This CDR3 has 14 residues. This chain's CDR3 is CASSPAGAFYEQYF. The CDR3, as DNA: TGTGCCAGCAGCCCAGCGGGAGCCTTCTACGAGCAGTACTTC.

The rearrangement joins TRBV11-2 to TRBJ2-7; D may be TRBD2 (5 bases). From germline, CDR1 is SGHAT and CDR2 FQNNGV. V lost 5 bases and J lost 7, with 12 bases in between. There are 12 residues in the CDR3. The CDR3 loop reads CASSGTREEQYF. The CDR3 nucleotides read TGTGCCAGCAGCGGAACTAGGGAGGAGCAGTACTTC.

The chain carries TRBV6-6 and TRBJ2-5, with 8 bases fitting TRBD2. The germline V gene encodes CDR1 MNHNY and CDR2 SVGAGI (reference sequence). The trim removed 0 bases at V and 4 bases at J, leaving 7 bases unmatched. The CDR3 extends over 16 amino acids. The CDR3 here is CASSYSRGGYAETQYF. As DNA, the CDR3 is TGTGCCAGCAGTTACTCTCGCGGGGGGTATGCAGAGACCCAGTACTTC.

The V and J genes are TRBV6-5 and TRBJ2-4; 7 nucleotides match TRBD2. V lost 4 bases to trimming and J lost 0 bases; unmatched junction nucleotides: 6. Germline assignment: CDR1 MNHEY and CDR2 SVGAGI. The CDR3 sequence is 16 residues long. CDR3 in amino acids: CASSSVGGIAKNIQYF. DNA of the CDR3: TGTGCCAGCAGTTCGGTGGGGGGGATAGCCAAAAACATTCAGTACTTC.

The rearrangement links TRBV5-6 to TRBJ2-7; D might be TRBD1 (6 bases). CDR1 and CDR2 (germline): SGHDT, YYEEEE. This CDR3 has 19 residues. V was clipped by 4 bases and J by 0 bases, with 26 bases between them. The CDR3 sequence is CASSDNHLKRGHVSYEQYF. CDR3 in DNA: TGTGCCAGCAGCGATAACCACCTGAAAAGGGGACATGTCTCCTACGAGCAGTACTTC.

A remark on this clone: This specimen includes other DNA sequences encoding the same CDR3. The rearrangement uses TRBV5-1 and TRBJ2-7; D is undetermined. V lost 2 bases to trimming and J lost 2 bases, with 11 bases between them. The CDR3 contains 14 residues. Per germline, CDR1 SGHRS and CDR2 YFSETQ. This CDR3 reads CASSLVVSPYEQYF. The CDR3 bases are TGCGCCAGCAGCTTAGTGGTGAGCCCCTACGAGCAGTACTTC.

As concerns this clone: One junction end disagrees with the germline gene, perhaps due to a read error. The chain combines TRBV6-1 with TRBJ1-5; 8 bases map to TRBD1. The CDR3 has 15 residues. Germline V gene data show CDR1 as MNHNS and CDR2 as SASEGT. In DNA, the CDR3 is TGTCCCAGCAGTTCGACAGGGGATAGCAATCAGCCCCAGCATTTT. The encoded protein is CPSSSTGDSNQPQHF.

The CDR3: CASSLKRGFQETQYF. Here the CDR3 DNA reads TGTGCCAGCAGTTTAAAAAGGGGGTTCCAAGAGACCCAGTACTTC. V usage is TRBV27 and J usage is TRBJ2-5, with a weak D call TRBD1 (6 bases). Trimming shortened V by 2 bases and J by 1 base, and 11 bases separated the two germline ends. The CDR3 covers 15 residues. Germline loops: CDR1 MNHEY, CDR2 SMNVEV (reference sequence).

The chain joins TRBV7-9 to TRBJ1-3, with a weak D call TRBD1 (6 bases). Deletions cut 4 bases from V and 6 bases from J, with 22 bases between. The germline CDR1 and CDR2 sequences are SEHNR and FQNEAQ (reference sequence). The CDR3 is 17 amino acids. Here the CDR3 reads CASSSSFGTTIANTIYF. Written as DNA, the CDR3 is TGTGCCAGCAGCTCATCATTTGGGACAACGATAGCAAACACCATATATTTT.

This sequence joins TRBV19 and TRBJ2-1, with TRBD2 matching over 14 bases. Germline lookup yields CDR1 LNHDA and CDR2 SQIVND (reference sequence). V lost 3 bases, J lost 12 bases, and 13 bases stayed unmatched. The CDR3 totals 17 residues. For the CDR3, the DNA is TGTGCCAGTAGTATTCTAGGAGGGACTAGCGGGAGAGGGGGGCAGTTCTTC. Translated, it gives CASSILGGTSGRGGQFF.

The chain joins TRBV30 to TRBJ1-5, with D possibly matching TRBD1 (5 bases). Germline V CDR1 and CDR2: GTSNPN, SVGIG (reference sequence). V lost 0 bases and J 7 bases, leaving 7 bases between the germline ends. This CDR3 contains 12 residues. In DNA, the CDR3 is TGTGCCTGGAGTGTAAAGGGGCAGCCCCAGCATTTT. It translates to CAWSVKGQPQHF.

The V and J genes are TRBV6-6 and TRBJ2-7; maybe TRBD1 (5 bases). Germline-derived CDR1 and CDR2 are MNHNY and SVGAGI (reference sequence). Between the trimmed V and J ends, which lost 4 bases and 0 bases, there was a span of 10 bases. The CDR3 is 14 amino acids. The CDR3 DNA is TGTGCCAGCAGTTTACCTGACAGCTCCTACGAGCAGTACTTC. Translated, it gives CASSLPDSSYEQYF.

The rearrangement links TRBV4-3 to TRBJ2-6; the D gene is possibly TRBD2 (5 bases). Germline values: CDR1 LGHNA, CDR2 YSLEER. V lost 3 bases to trimming and J lost 0 bases, with 9 bases between them. This CDR3 has 16 amino acids. The CDR3 spells CASSHEAVSGANVLTF. The CDR3, as DNA: TGCGCCAGCAGCCATGAAGCGGTCTCTGGGGCCAACGTCCTGACTTTC.

This clone was recorded once. The CDR3 loop reads CASSSLRDRGRDGYTF. The CDR3 DNA sequence: TGTGCCAGCAGTTCCCTCCGGGACAGGGGGCGCGATGGCTACACCTTC. The chain couples TRBV28 to TRBJ1-2, with 12 nucleotides matching TRBD1. The germline CDR1 and CDR2 sequences are MDHEN and SYDVKM. V dropped 4 bases and J dropped 6; count of bases not matched to a gene: 9. This CDR3 has 16 residues.

The rearrangement joins TRBV18 to TRBJ2-6; possibly TRBD1 for D (5 bases). The V end was cut by 2 bases, the J end by 2 bases, with 10 bases between. Germline V CDR1 and CDR2: KGHSH, LQKENI. There are 16 residues in the CDR3. CDR3 residues: CASSPTQVAGANVLTF. The CDR3 region has the DNA TGTGCCAGCTCACCAACACAGGTCGCTGGGGCCAACGTCCTGACTTTC.

This clone was observed a single time. Without the conserved terminal phenylalanine or tryptophan, this CDR3 likely stems from a read error. The chain employs TRBV7-9 and TRBJ1-2; the match to TRBD1 covers 8 bases. The CDR3 runs 14 residues. Trimming took 3 bases from V and 6 from J; bases not matched to a gene: 6. The germline V gene has CDR1 SEHNR and CDR2 FQNEAQ (reference sequence). CDR3 sequence (DNA): TGTGCCAGCAGCTTCGGACAGGGCGGCAATGGCTACACCCTC. As protein: CASSFGQGGNGYTL.

This chain connects TRBV9 to TRBJ2-5; 10 bases are shared with TRBD2. The V gene end was trimmed by 4 bases and the J gene end by 3 bases; junction bases not matched to a gene: 6. This CDR3 is built from 15 residues. The V gene's germline CDR1 is SGDLS and CDR2 YYNGEE. The DNA of the CDR3 is TGTGCCAGCAGCACCCGTAGCGGGGGGAAAGAGACCCAGTACTTC. Translated: CASSTRSGGKETQYF.

This clone has just one count. The V and J genes are TRBV18 and TRBJ2-7; tentative D call: TRBD1 (5 bases). V was pared by 4 bases and J by 2 bases, with 6 bases between. This CDR3 comprises 12 residues. In germline, CDR1 is KGHSH, CDR2 LQKENI. The CDR3 DNA reads TGTGCCAGCTCACGACAGCCCTACGAGCAGTACTTC. As protein: CASSRQPYEQYF.

The rearrangement links TRBV28 to TRBJ1-1; tentatively, D is TRBD1 (5 bases). Germline CDR1 reads MDHEN; CDR2 reads SYDVKM. The length of the CDR3 is 12 residues. The germline V and J ends were trimmed by 10 bases and 5 bases, with 14 bases remaining between them. The chain's CDR3 is CAISLTATEAFF. The CDR3 coding sequence is TGTGCCATAAGTTTGACAGCGACTGAAGCTTTCTTT.

The chain uses TRBV1 and TRBJ1-5. TRBV1 is designated a pseudogene. CDR3 size: 15 residues. CDR3 coding DNA: TGCACCAGCAGCCAAGGGCGGGGGGGCGATCAGCCCCAGCATTTT. This codes for CTSSQGRGGDQPQHF.

The chain uses TRBV7-2 and TRBJ2-5; D not certain. Trimming took 2 bases from V and 4 from J, leaving 11 bases between them. The CDR3 has 14 residues. The germline V gene has CDR1 SGHTA and CDR2 FQGNSA. CDR3 region: CASSLRNPVETQYF. Written as DNA, the CDR3 is TGTGCCAGCAGCTTACGCAACCCGGTAGAGACCCAGTACTTC.

This clone was found many times. The chain recombines TRBV28 with TRBJ2-7; unclear D gene. The CDR3 spans 11 residues. V dropped 6 bases and J dropped 4 bases, with 7 bases sitting between them. The germline V gene encodes CDR1 MDHEN and CDR2 SYDVKM. The CDR3 spells CASSRLYEQYF. The CDR3 coding sequence is TGTGCCAGCAGCCGTTTATACGAGCAGTACTTC.